Following are 25 T cell receptor beta chains from one sample sequenced in a study of blood T cell repertoires in COVID-19. Clones were sequenced by immunoSEQ multiplex PCR, and TCRdb holds only the in-frame ones, with some missing. The sample consists of approximately 290,000 clones, around 82% of them appearing once. Sequencing was done on a sample of peripheral blood. Receptor source: a person between 70 and 80 years old with COVID-19, enrolled during active disease.

The V gene is TRBV7-6, the J gene TRBJ2-7; tentatively, D is TRBD2 (5 bases). The CDR3 extends over 16 amino acids. The V gene's germline CDR1 is SGHVS and CDR2 FNYEAQ. The ends were cut back, 3 bases at V and 0 bases at J, with 15 bases in the middle. CDR3: CASSLEVARGSYEQYF. The CDR3 DNA sequence: TGTGCCAGCAGCTTGGAGGTTGCCCGAGGCTCCTACGAGCAGTACTTC.

The chain employs TRBV9 and TRBJ2-2; 8 bases align to TRBD1. V shed 1 base, J shed 6 bases, and the junction held 2 bases outside the gene matches. CDR1 and CDR2 from the germline V gene are SGDLS and YYNGEE. CDR3 length equals 14 residues. The CDR3 sequence: CASSVTGGSGELFF. The DNA for the CDR3 is TGTGCCAGCAGCGTAACAGGGGGTTCCGGGGAGCTGTTTTTT. Looking up the rest from reference TRBV9 and TRBJ2-2 gives the full variable domain: DSGVTQTPKHLITATGQRVTLRCSPRSGDLSVYWYQQSLDQGLQFLIQYYNGEERAKGNILERFSAQQFPDLHSELNLSSLELGDSALYFCASSVTGGSGELFFGEGSRLTVL.

The chain has TRBV28 and TRBJ2-1; 8 bases line up with TRBD1. J was trimmed by 3 bases and V by 5 bases; bases with no gene match: 3. The germline V gene encodes CDR1 MDHEN and CDR2 SYDVKM. This CDR3 is 14 amino acids long. The CDR3 DNA follows: TGTGCCAGCAGTCGAGACAGGGGCTACAATGAGCAGTTCTTC. The encoded protein is CASSRDRGYNEQFF.

The chain has TRBV5-6 and TRBJ2-7; TRBD2 agrees at 7 bases. Germline lookup yields CDR1 SGHDT and CDR2 YYEEEE. With V trimmed by 4 bases and J by 0 bases, 10 bases remained unmatched. This CDR3 is 16 amino acids long. The CDR3 region has the DNA TGTGCCAGCAGCAAAGGACTAGGGGCCGACTCCTACGAGCAGTACTTC. Its protein is CASSKGLGADSYEQYF.

The chain combines TRBV7-7 with TRBJ2-5; TRBD2 agrees at 10 bases. The V and J ends lost 7 bases and 4 bases, in that order; junction bases with no gene match: 6. Germline CDR1 and CDR2: SSHAT and FNYEAQ (reference sequence). The CDR3 totals 14 residues. Here the CDR3 reads CASNEAGGLETQYF. The CDR3 DNA follows: TGTGCCAGCAATGAAGCGGGGGGGCTAGAGACCCAGTACTTC.

The chain joins TRBV11-2 to TRBJ2-1; D not resolved. Trimming removed 5 bases from V and 12 bases from J, with 8 bases in between. In germline, CDR1 is SGHAT, CDR2 FQNNGV. This CDR3 is 10 amino acids long. CDR3 sequence reads: CASSQELQFF. In nucleotides, the CDR3 is TGTGCCAGCAGCCAAGAGTTGCAGTTCTTC.

The CDR3 region has the DNA TGTGCCAGTAGTATATCACCAGGAGAGACCCAGTACTTC. It codes for CASSISPGETQYF. The J gene is TRBJ2-5, the V gene TRBV19; no definite D call. V lost 2 bases and J 4 bases, leaving 8 bases between the germline ends. CDR1 LNHDA and CDR2 SQIVND come from the germline V gene (reference sequence). This CDR3 comprises 13 residues.

The gene calls are TRBV5-4 and TRBJ1-1; 7 positions match TRBD1. Trimming cost V 5 bases and J 5 bases; bases outside gene matches: 6. The germline V gene encodes CDR1 SGHNT and CDR2 YYREEE (reference sequence). The CDR3 spans 13 residues. The CDR3 region has the DNA TGTGCCAGCAGTTGGGACAGTAAGACTGAAGCTTTCTTT. The encoded protein is CASSWDSKTEAFF.

Only one count was recorded for this clone. CDR3 loop: CASSTAGATYEQYF. In DNA form, the CDR3 reads TGTGCCAGCAGTACAGCGGGAGCCACCTACGAGCAGTACTTC. The V call is TRBV6-5, the J call TRBJ2-7; 8 nucleotides agree with TRBD2. V gave up 5 bases and J gave up 2 bases; unmatched junction bases: 5. This CDR3 spans 14 amino acids. Germline V gene sequence: CDR1 MNHEY, CDR2 SVGAGI.

The chain employs TRBV7-9 and TRBJ1-2; the D is unclear. This CDR3 is 13 amino acids long. The V and J ends lost 5 bases and 2 bases respectively, with 9 bases between them. CDR1 is SEHNR, CDR2 FQNEAQ, per germline (reference sequence). The CDR3 protein is CASSPSGNYGYTF. The DNA of the CDR3 is TGTGCCAGCAGCCCGTCCGGGAACTATGGCTACACCTTC.

The table lists this clone with a few counts. The rearrangement uses TRBV5-1 and TRBJ1-1; no reliable D call. The germline CDR1 and CDR2 sequences are SGHRS and YFSETQ. The CDR3 totals 15 residues. V was shortened by 4 bases and J by 3 bases, with 16 bases between the two germline ends. CDR3 sequence: CASSGRGVGDTEAFF. The CDR3 DNA is TGCGCCAGCAGCGGGCGCGGGGTTGGGGACACTGAAGCTTTCTTT.

The V call is TRBV5-6, the J call TRBJ1-5; 8 bases are shared with TRBD1. The CDR3 is 15 residues long. CDR1 and CDR2 from the germline V gene are SGHDT and YYEEEE. Trimming cost V 3 bases and J 2 bases; bases outside gene matches: 4. The CDR3 DNA reads as TGTGCCAGCAGCTGGGGGACAGGTGGCAATCAGCCCCAGCATTTT. Protein: CASSWGTGGNQPQHF.

This clone occurred a few times. V usage is TRBV9 and J usage is TRBJ2-2; D may be TRBD2 (5 bases). The CDR3 totals 18 residues. The germline gives CDR1 SGDLS, CDR2 YYNGEE. The V gene lost 0 bases and the J gene lost 0 bases, with 15 bases spanning the gap. CDR3 sequence: CASSVVPSFRTNTGELFF. The CDR3 nucleotides read TGTGCCAGCAGCGTAGTGCCTAGCTTCAGAACGAACACCGGGGAGCTGTTTTTT.

The genes are TRBV9 and TRBJ1-6; 10 bases align to TRBD1. The CDR3 totals 16 residues. V shed 3 bases and J 7 bases; nucleotides not matched to a gene: 7. The germline CDR1 and CDR2 sequences are SGDLS and YYNGEE. The CDR3 DNA reads TGTGCCAGCAGCGCCTCGGGACAGGGGTACAATTCACCCCTCCACTTT. This sequence encodes CASSASGQGYNSPLHF.

The J gene is TRBJ2-7, the V gene TRBV12-3 or TRBV12-4, with D possibly being TRBD1 (5 bases). Trimming cost V 5 bases and J 5 bases, with 10 bases left between them. The CDR3 runs to 12 residues. CDR3 region: CASSAFRDEQYF. The CDR3 coding sequence is TGTGCCAGCAGTGCATTCAGGGACGAGCAGTACTTC.

The gene calls are TRBV28 and TRBJ2-7; 7 bases align to TRBD1. The V segment lost 6 bases and the J segment 4 bases; nucleotides outside the gene matches: 15. Germline V gene data show CDR1 as MDHEN and CDR2 as SYDVKM. This CDR3 is built from 16 residues. The chain's CDR3 is CASSHFGRTGRYEQYF. CDR3 sequence (DNA): TGTGCCAGCAGCCATTTCGGAAGGACAGGAAGGTACGAGCAGTACTTC.

V is TRBV7-3 and J is TRBJ2-2, with D maybe TRBD1 (5 bases). The CDR3 extends over 15 amino acids. V lost 2 bases, J lost 4 bases, and 11 bases lay in between. From germline, CDR1 is SGHTA and CDR2 FQGTGA. DNA of the CDR3: TGTGCCAGCAGCTTAGTGCAGGGCGGCACCGGGGAGCTGTTTTTT. It translates to CASSLVQGGTGELFF.

The chain joins TRBV6-5 to TRBJ1-2; 10 bases map to TRBD1. The CDR3 spans 15 residues. The germline CDR1 and CDR2 sequences are MNHEY and SVGAGI. V lost 5 bases and J lost 7; bases outside the gene matches: 10. The CDR3 nucleotides read TGTGCCAGCAGTCAACCAGGGAGGGACAGGGGTGGCTACACCTTC. This sequence encodes CASSQPGRDRGGYTF.

This clone was detected once. The chain joins TRBV28 to TRBJ2-7; 8 positions match TRBD1. This CDR3 contains 14 residues. The V segment lost 5 bases and the J segment 1 base; nucleotides outside the gene matches: 4. Germline values: CDR1 MDHEN, CDR2 SYDVKM. Here the CDR3 reads CASSPGGTSYEQYF. The CDR3 region has the DNA TGTGCCAGCAGTCCAGGGGGCACGTCCTACGAGCAGTACTTC.

The chain couples TRBV4-1 to TRBJ2-3, with TRBD2 matching 9 bases. V was pared by 4 bases and J by 6 bases, with 11 bases of the junction left unmatched. CDR1 MGHRA and CDR2 YSYEKL come from the germline V gene. This CDR3 contains 16 residues. CDR3 sequence: CASSLPGTSPADTQYF. As DNA, the CDR3 is TGCGCCAGCAGCCTCCCCGGGACTAGCCCCGCGGATACGCAGTATTTT.

This clone is a singleton in its sample. The chain carries TRBV7-6 and TRBJ2-1; D is perhaps TRBD1 (5 bases). The V gene's germline CDR1 is SGHVS and CDR2 FNYEAQ. The CDR3 runs 16 residues. Trimming removed 5 bases at V and 1 base at J, with 15 bases between. The CDR3 DNA is TGTGCCAGCAGCCCCTCCCCAGGGTTATCCTACAATGAGCAGTTCTTC. Amino acids: CASSPSPGLSYNEQFF.

This sequence joins TRBV6-5 and TRBJ2-7, with 8 positions matching TRBD1. The trim removed 5 bases at V and 3 bases at J, leaving 6 bases unmatched. The CDR3 runs 14 residues. Germline V gene sequence: CDR1 MNHEY, CDR2 SVGAGI. The CDR3 reads CASSPRQGIYEQYF. The DNA for the CDR3 is TGTGCCAGCAGTCCGCGACAGGGGATCTACGAGCAGTACTTC.

This clone has a handful of counts. The chain couples TRBV10-3 to TRBJ2-2; maybe TRBD1 (6 bases). CDR1 ENHRY and CDR2 SYGVKD come from the germline V gene. There are 15 residues in the CDR3. V lost 0 bases and J 7 bases, leaving 12 bases between the germline ends. As DNA, the CDR3 is TGTGCCATCAGTGAGTCGAGGCAGGGGAACGGGGAGCTGTTTTTT. Translation: CAISESRQGNGELFF.

This clone occurred a few times. The CDR3 DNA reads as TGTGCCAGCAGTTATGGCGGGGAGCTCTACAATGAGCAGTTCTTC. The encoded protein is CASSYGGELYNEQFF. This chain links TRBV27 with TRBJ2-1; maybe TRBD2 (6 bases). Germline CDR1 reads MNHEY; CDR2 reads SMNVEV (reference sequence). The CDR3 covers 15 residues. Between the trimmed V and J ends, which lost 4 bases and 3 bases, there was a span of 13 bases.

This clone was detected only once. J is TRBJ1-6 and V is TRBV5-1; 10 bases fit TRBD1. CDR1 SGHRS and CDR2 YFSETQ come from the germline V gene. CDR3 size: 15 residues. J was trimmed by 9 bases and V by 3 bases; bases with no gene match: 6. The CDR3 reads CASSSTGTGVSPLHF. The CDR3 bases are TGCGCCAGCAGCTCAACCGGGACAGGGGTTTCACCCCTCCACTTT. Full variable domain (rest looked up from reference TRBV5-1 and TRBJ1-6): KAGVTQTPRYLIKTRGQQVTLSCSPISGHRSVSWYQQTPGQGLQFLFEYFSETQRNKGNFPGRFSGRQFSNSRSEMNVSTLELGDSALYLCASSSTGTGVSPLHFGNGTRLTVT.